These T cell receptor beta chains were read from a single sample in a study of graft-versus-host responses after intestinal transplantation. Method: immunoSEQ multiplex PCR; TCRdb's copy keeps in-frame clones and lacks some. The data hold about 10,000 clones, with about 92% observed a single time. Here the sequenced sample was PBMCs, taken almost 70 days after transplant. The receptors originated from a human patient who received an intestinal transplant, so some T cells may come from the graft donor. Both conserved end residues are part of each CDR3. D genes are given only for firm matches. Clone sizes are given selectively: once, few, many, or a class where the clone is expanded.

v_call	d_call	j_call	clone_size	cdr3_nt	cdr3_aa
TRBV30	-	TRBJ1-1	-	TGTGCCTGGAGTTCCCGCCGCAAGGGAGAAACTGAAGCTTTCTTT	CAWSSRRKGETEAFF
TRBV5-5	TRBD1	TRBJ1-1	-	TGTGCCAGCAGCTTGGGGACAGGGATGTGGAACACTGAAGCTTTCTTT	CASSLGTGMWNTEAFF
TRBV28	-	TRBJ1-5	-	TGTGCCAGCAGTTTTATCGGGGAGGGACAGCCCCAGCATTTT	CASSFIGEGQPQHF
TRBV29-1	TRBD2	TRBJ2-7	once	TGCAGCGTCGAAGGGACTAGCGGGAGAGGAGCGTACGAGCAGTACTTC	CSVEGTSGRGAYEQYF
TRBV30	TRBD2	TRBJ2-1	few	TGTGCCTGGAGTGAGACTAGCGCCCGACCCTACAATGAGCAGTTCTTC	CAWSETSARPYNEQFF
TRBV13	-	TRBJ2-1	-	TGTGCCAGCAGCTTAGATGAAGGGAGAAGCAATGAGCAGTTCTTC	CASSLDEGRSNEQFF
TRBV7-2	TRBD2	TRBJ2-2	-	TGTGCCAGCAGCTTAGGACCGGGACTAGCGGGAGCGGCCACCGGGGAGCTGTTTTTT	CASSLGPGLAGAATGELFF
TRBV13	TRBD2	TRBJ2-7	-	TGTGCCAGCAGCTCGGGACTAGCGGGACTCTACGAGCAGTACTTC	CASSSGLAGLYEQYF
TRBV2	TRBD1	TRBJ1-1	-	TGTGCCAGCAGTGGACAGGGGGTGTTTGTCACTGAAGCTTTCTTT	CASSGQGVFVTEAFF
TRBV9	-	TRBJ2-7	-	TGTGCCAGCAGCGACGCACAGAGCTACGAGCAGTACTTC	CASSDAQSYEQYF
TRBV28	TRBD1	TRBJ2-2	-	TGTGCCAGCAGTTCCCGGACAGGGCCCACCGGGGAGCTGTTTTTT	CASSSRTGPTGELFF
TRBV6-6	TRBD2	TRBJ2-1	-	TGTGCCAGCAGGACCGGGACTAGGACCTACAATGAGCAGTTCTTC	CASRTGTRTYNEQFF
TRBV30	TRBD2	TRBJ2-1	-	TGTGCCTGGAACCTCGGGAGGCTTAATGAGCAGTTCTTC	CAWNLGRLNEQFF
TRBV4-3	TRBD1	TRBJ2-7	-	TGCGCCAGCAGCCCCGGGACAGGAACCTACGAGCAGTACTTC	CASSPGTGTYEQYF
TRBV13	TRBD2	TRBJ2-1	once	TGTGCCAGCGACCAGCGGGAGGCAAGAAATGAGCAGTTCTTC	CASDQREARNEQFF
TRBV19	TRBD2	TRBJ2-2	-	TGTGCCAGTACAGAAAGCGGGAAAGGGACCGGGGAGCTGTTTTTT	CASTESGKGTGELFF
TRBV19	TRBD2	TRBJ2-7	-	TGTGCCAGTAGTCCCCACTCCGCTAGCGGGAGGGCCGGCTACGAGCAGTACTTC	CASSPHSASGRAGYEQYF
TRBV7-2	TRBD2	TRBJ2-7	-	TGTGCCAGCAGCTTAGGGCGGGGGGCGGACGAGCAGTACTTC	CASSLGRGADEQYF
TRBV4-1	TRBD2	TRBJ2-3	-	TGCGCCAGCAGCCCTAGCGGGTCTAGCACAGATACGCAGTATTTT	CASSPSGSSTDTQYF
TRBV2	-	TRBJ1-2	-	TGTGCCAGCAGTGAAAGGGATTCGCGGGACGGGAACTATGGCTACACCTTC	CASSERDSRDGNYGYTF
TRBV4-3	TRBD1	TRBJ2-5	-	TGCGCCAGCAGCCAGGGGAACAGGGGGCAAGAGACCCAGTACTTC	CASSQGNRGQETQYF
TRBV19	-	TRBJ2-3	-	TGTGCCAGTAGGCCTTCGGATAGCACAGATACGCAGTATTTT	CASRPSDSTDTQYF
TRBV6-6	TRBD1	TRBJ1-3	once	TGTGCCAGCAGTTACCCCCAGGGGGTCTCTGGAAACACCATATATTTT	CASSYPQGVSGNTIYF
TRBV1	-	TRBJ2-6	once	TGCACCAGCAGGCCGCATGGTTGTGCACAAAGTCGGGCCAACGTCCTGACTTTC	CTSRPHGCAQSRANVLTF
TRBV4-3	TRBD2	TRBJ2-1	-	TGCGCCAGCAGCCAAGAAAGGGGACTAGCGGGAGGTCCCTCCTACAATGAGCAGTTCTTC	CASSQERGLAGGPSYNEQFF
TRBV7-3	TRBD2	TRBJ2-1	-	TGTGCCAGCAGCTTAACTCCTAGCGGGCCTTACAATGAGCAGTTCTTC	CASSLTPSGPYNEQFF
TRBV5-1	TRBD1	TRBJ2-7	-	TGCGCCAGCAGCCCGGGACAGGGCTCCTACGAGCAGTACTTC	CASSPGQGSYEQYF
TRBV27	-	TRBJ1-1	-	TGTGCCAGTCTTCGGGGGTTTGAAGCTTTCTTT	CASLRGFEAFF
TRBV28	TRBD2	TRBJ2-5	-	TGTGCCAGCTCGTCTAGCGGGAGGGCCGTACAAGAGACCCAGTACTTC	CASSSSGRAVQETQYF
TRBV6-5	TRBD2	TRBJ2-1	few	TGTGCCAGCAGTTACTCGAGACTAGCGGCCTATGAGCAGTTCTTC	CASSYSRLAAYEQFF